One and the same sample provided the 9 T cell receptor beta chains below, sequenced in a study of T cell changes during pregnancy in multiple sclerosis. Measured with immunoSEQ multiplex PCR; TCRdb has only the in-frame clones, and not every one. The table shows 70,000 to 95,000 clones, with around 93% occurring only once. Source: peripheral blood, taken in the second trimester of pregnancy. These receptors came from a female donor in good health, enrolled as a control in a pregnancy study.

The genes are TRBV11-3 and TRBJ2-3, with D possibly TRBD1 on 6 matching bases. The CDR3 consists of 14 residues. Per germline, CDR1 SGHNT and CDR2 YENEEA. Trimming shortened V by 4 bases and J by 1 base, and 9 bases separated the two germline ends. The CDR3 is CASSSGVRTDTQYF. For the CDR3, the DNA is TGTGCCAGCAGCTCAGGGGTCCGCACAGATACGCAGTATTTT.

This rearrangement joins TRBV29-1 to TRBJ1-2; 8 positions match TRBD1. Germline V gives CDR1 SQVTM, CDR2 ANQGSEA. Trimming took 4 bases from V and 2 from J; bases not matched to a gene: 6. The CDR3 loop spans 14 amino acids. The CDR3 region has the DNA TGCAGCGTTGCACCCGGGACAGGAAACTATGGCTACACCTTC. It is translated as CSVAPGTGNYGYTF.

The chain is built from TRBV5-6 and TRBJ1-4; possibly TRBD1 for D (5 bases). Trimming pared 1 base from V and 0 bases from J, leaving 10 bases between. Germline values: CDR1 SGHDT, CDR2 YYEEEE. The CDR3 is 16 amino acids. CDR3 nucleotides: TGTGCCAGCAGCTTGTATCAGGGAACAACTAATGAAAAACTGTTTTTT. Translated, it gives CASSLYQGTTNEKLFF.

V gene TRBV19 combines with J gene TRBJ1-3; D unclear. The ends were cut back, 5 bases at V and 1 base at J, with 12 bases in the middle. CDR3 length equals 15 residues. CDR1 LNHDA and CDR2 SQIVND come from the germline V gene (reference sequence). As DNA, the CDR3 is TGTGCCAGTAGTCCCCGTAGAGGGTCTGGAAACACCATATATTTT. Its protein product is CASSPRRGSGNTIYF.

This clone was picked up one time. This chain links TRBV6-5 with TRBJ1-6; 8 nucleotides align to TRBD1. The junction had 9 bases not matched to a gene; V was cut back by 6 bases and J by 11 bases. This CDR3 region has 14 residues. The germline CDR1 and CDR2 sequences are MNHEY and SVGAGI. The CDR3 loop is CASRLQGETAPLHF. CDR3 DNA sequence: TGTGCCAGCAGGTTACAGGGGGAGACAGCACCCCTCCACTTT.

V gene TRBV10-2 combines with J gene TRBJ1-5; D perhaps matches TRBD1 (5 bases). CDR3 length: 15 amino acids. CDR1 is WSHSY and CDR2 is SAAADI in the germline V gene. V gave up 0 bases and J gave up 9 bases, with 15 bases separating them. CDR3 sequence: CASSESILLGAPQHF. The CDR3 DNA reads TGCGCCAGCAGTGAGTCGATATTACTTGGGGCGCCCCAGCATTTT.

The CDR3 DNA follows: TGTGCCAGCAGCTTTTACTCAACCGGGGAGCTGTTTTTT. It is translated as CASSFYSTGELFF. The chain employs TRBV11-3 and TRBJ2-2, with D unclear. This CDR3 region has 13 residues. Germline assignment: CDR1 SGHNT and CDR2 YENEEA. V shed 3 bases and J shed 5 bases, with 7 bases lying between them.

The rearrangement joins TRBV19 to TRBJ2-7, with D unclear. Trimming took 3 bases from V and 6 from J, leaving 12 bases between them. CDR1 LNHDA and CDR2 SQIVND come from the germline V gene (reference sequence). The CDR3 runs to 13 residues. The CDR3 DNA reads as TGTGCCAGTAGTATGGCCGGGTTGGGCGAGCAGTACTTC. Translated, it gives CASSMAGLGEQYF. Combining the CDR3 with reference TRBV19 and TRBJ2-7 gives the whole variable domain DGGITQSPKYLFRKEGQNVTLSCEQNLNHDAMYWYRQDPGQGLRLIYYSQIVNDFQKGDIAEGYSVSREKKESFPLTVTSAQKNPTAFYLCASSMAGLGEQYFGPGTRLTVT.

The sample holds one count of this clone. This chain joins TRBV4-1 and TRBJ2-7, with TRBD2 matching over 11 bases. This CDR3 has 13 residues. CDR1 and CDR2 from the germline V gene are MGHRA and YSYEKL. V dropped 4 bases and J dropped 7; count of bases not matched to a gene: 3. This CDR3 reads CASSRGLAGEQYF. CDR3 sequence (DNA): TGCGCCAGCAGCCGAGGACTAGCGGGTGAGCAGTACTTC.